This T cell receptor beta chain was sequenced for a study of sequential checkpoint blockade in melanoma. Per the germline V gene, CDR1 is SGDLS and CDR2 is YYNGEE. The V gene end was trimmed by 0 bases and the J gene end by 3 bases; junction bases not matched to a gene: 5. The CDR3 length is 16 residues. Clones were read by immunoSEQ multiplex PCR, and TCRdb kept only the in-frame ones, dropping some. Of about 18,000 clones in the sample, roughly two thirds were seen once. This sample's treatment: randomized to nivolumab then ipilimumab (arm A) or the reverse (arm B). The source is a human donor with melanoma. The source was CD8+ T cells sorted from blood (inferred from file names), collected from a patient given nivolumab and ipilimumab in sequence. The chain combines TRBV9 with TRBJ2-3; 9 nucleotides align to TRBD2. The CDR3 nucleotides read TGTGCCAGCAGCGTAGCTCGGCGGGGGGGTACAGATACGCAGTATTTT. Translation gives CASSVARRGGTDTQYF.